The 26 T cell receptor beta chains below come from one sample, sequenced in a study of regulatory T cells in long-lasting Graves disease. Time point here: persistent/refractory GD, antithyroid drugs over 5 years with positive TRAb. Isolated PBMC RNA provided the starting material for the TCR library. According to the study, TCR beta libraries were built with iRepertoire HTBI primers and CDR3-region Arm-PCR. TCRdb reanalysed the multiplex PCR reads using MiXCR and keeps one entry per CDR3 protein. The table has about 460,000 distinct CDR3 sequences, approximately 23% seen once. The specimen comprised peripheral blood mononuclear cells (PBMCs), sampled when the disease was refractory, from a patient treated with antithyroid drugs. These receptors were taken from a female donor with Graves disease.

This clonotype was detected many times. V usage is TRBV15 and J usage is TRBJ1-1; 9 bases line up with TRBD1. J gave up 2 bases and V 1 base, and 5 bases lay outside the gene matches. Germline CDR1 reads LNHNV; CDR2 reads YYDKDF (reference sequence). CDR3 length: 16 amino acids. This chain's CDR3 is CATSRGDRALNTEAFF. CDR3 sequence (DNA): TGTGCCACCAGCAGAGGGGACAGGGCGTTAAACACTGAAGCTTTCTTT.

This clonotype was recorded a few times. The chain recombines TRBV19 with TRBJ1-3; D might be TRBD1 (5 bases). Per the germline V gene, CDR1 is LNHDA and CDR2 is SQIVND (reference sequence). The CDR3 length is 16 residues. V was clipped by 7 bases and J by 4 bases, with 20 bases between them. Here the CDR3 reads CASTRSLGAEGNTIYF. Here the CDR3 DNA reads TGTGCCAGTACCCGGAGTCTAGGGGCCGAGGGAAACACCATATATTTT.

This clonotype occurred many times. The chain has TRBV11-3 and TRBJ2-5; 9 positions match TRBD2. Germline V gives CDR1 SGHNT, CDR2 YENEEA. This CDR3 comprises 14 residues. The V segment lost 4 bases and the J segment 2 bases; nucleotides outside the gene matches: 2. The CDR3 region has the DNA TGTGCCAGCAGCTCCCTAGCGGGGCAAGAGACCCAGTACTTC. Translation gives CASSSLAGQETQYF.

The V and J genes are TRBV6-2 or TRBV6-3 and TRBJ2-7; D is ambiguous. Germline CDR1 is MNHEY and CDR2 is SVGEGT. CDR3 length: 15 amino acids. The germline V and J ends were trimmed by 6 bases and 7 bases, with 22 bases remaining between them. CDR3 nucleotides: TGTGCCAGCAGAAACGGACGGGTGGGAATGTGGGAGCAGTACTTC. This sequence encodes CASRNGRVGMWEQYF.

This clonotype appeared a few times. V gene TRBV29-1 combines with J gene TRBJ2-7, with TRBD1 matching over 8 bases. The CDR3 is made up of 18 amino acids. The V gene's germline CDR1 is SQVTM and CDR2 ANQGSEA. V shed 4 bases and J 0 bases; nucleotides not matched to a gene: 17. The CDR3 region is CSVVSGTGGSELSYEQYF. The DNA for the CDR3 is TGCAGCGTTGTTTCCGGGACAGGAGGATCGGAGCTCTCCTACGAGCAGTACTTC.

V is TRBV19 and J is TRBJ1-5; 10 nucleotides match TRBD1. The germline CDR1 and CDR2 sequences are LNHDA and SQIVND (reference sequence). The V segment lost 3 bases and the J segment 2 bases; nucleotides outside the gene matches: 1. The length of the CDR3 is 15 residues. The CDR3 protein is CASSIGTGGNQPQHF. Written as DNA, the CDR3 is TGTGCCAGTAGTATCGGGACAGGGGGCAATCAGCCCCAGCATTTT.

The rearrangement uses TRBV7-2 and TRBJ1-5; weak D call: TRBD1 (5 bases). Per germline, CDR1 SGHTA and CDR2 FQGNSA. Deletions cut 3 bases from V and 7 bases from J, with 16 bases between. The CDR3 sequence is 15 residues long. In DNA form, the CDR3 reads TGTGCCAGCAGCTTGGGGGGACTACGTGGACAGCCCCAGCATTTT. Protein: CASSLGGLRGQPQHF.

This clonotype was detected a few times. V and J are TRBV9 and TRBJ1-1; 9 bases are shared with TRBD1. V dropped 3 bases and J dropped 4; count of bases not matched to a gene: 7. Germline loops: CDR1 SGDLS, CDR2 YYNGEE. CDR3 length: 15 amino acids. CDR3 DNA: TGTGCCAGCAGCGGGCCGGGACAGGGCGGCACTGAAGCTTTCTTT. It codes for CASSGPGQGGTEAFF.

In this sample, this clonotype turned up many times. The rearrangement uses TRBV7-2 and TRBJ2-7; D not certain. V was clipped by 7 bases and J by 6 bases, with 7 bases between them. CDR3 length equals 10 residues. Germline CDR1 SGHTA, CDR2 FQGNSA. The CDR3 is CASNEPEQYF. In DNA, the CDR3 is TGTGCCAGCAACGAACCCGAGCAGTACTTC.

This clonotype was seen once. The rearrangement uses TRBV28 and TRBJ1-6; no reliable D call. Deletions cut 8 bases from V and 7 bases from J, with 21 bases between. Germline-derived CDR1 and CDR2 are MDHEN and SYDVKM. The CDR3 contains 16 residues. The CDR3 reads CASYPSGIGKNSPLHF. In DNA, the CDR3 is TGTGCCAGCTATCCCTCGGGGATAGGGAAAAATTCACCCCTCCACTTT. The whole variable domain, remainder taken from reference TRBV28 and TRBJ1-6, is DVKVTQSSRYLVKRTGEKVFLECVQDMDHENMFWYRQDPGLGLRLIYFSYDVKMKEKGDIPEGYSVSREKKERFSLILESASTNQTSMYLCASYPSGIGKNSPLHFGNGTRLTVT.

This clonotype was seen ten or more times. The V gene is TRBV27, the J gene TRBJ2-7; 8 nucleotides agree with TRBD1. The V and J ends lost 9 bases and 3 bases, in that order; junction bases with no gene match: 7. In germline, CDR1 is MNHEY, CDR2 SMNVEV (reference sequence). CDR3 length: 13 amino acids. In DNA form, the CDR3 reads TGTGCCAGTGGACAGGGATCAAGCTACGAGCAGTACTTC. Its translation: CASGQGSSYEQYF.

This clonotype was counted between two and nine times. V gene TRBV9 combines with J gene TRBJ2-7; perhaps TRBD1 as D (6 bases). The CDR3 totals 14 residues. Germline V gene lookup returns CDR1 SGDLS and CDR2 YYNGEE. V dropped 4 bases and J dropped 2 bases, with 13 bases sitting between them. The CDR3 nucleotides read TGTGCCAGCAGCCCAGAGGACAGTACCTACGAGCAGTACTTC. It translates to CASSPEDSTYEQYF.

The chain couples TRBV19 to TRBJ2-5; tentative D call: TRBD1 (5 bases). This CDR3 is 13 amino acids long. CDR1 is LNHDA, CDR2 SQIVND, per germline (reference sequence). Trimming shortened V by 3 bases and J by 1 base, and 6 bases separated the two germline ends. CDR3 sequence (DNA): TGTGCCAGTAGTATGACAGTCCAAGAGACCCAGTACTTC. Protein sequence: CASSMTVQETQYF.

In this sample, this clonotype turned up many times. This chain joins TRBV6-1 and TRBJ1-2, with a weak D call TRBD1 (6 bases). This CDR3 comprises 16 residues. The germline V gene has CDR1 MNHNS and CDR2 SASEGT. The V gene lost 1 base and the J gene lost 4 bases, with 16 bases spanning the gap. The CDR3 reads CASSEVVGSRGYGYTF. CDR3 bases: TGTGCCAGCAGTGAAGTCGTGGGATCCAGGGGCTATGGCTACACCTTC.

The V gene is TRBV5-4, the J gene TRBJ1-6; 7 positions agree with TRBD1. There are 17 residues in the CDR3. Losses at the gene ends were 0 bases for V and 5 bases for J; bases not matched to a gene: 8. Germline CDR1 is SGHNT and CDR2 is YYREEE (reference sequence). The CDR3 loop reads CASSLGFGTEDNSPLHF. CDR3 in DNA: TGTGCCAGCAGCTTGGGATTTGGGACAGAGGATAATTCACCCCTCCACTTT.

On this clonotype: This could be a read error, since a much larger clone is one nucleotide away. The genes are TRBV2 and TRBJ1-5; D is unclear. CDR3 size: 14 residues. CDR1 and CDR2 (germline): SNHLY, FYNNEI. The CDR3 sequence is CASRDGYSNQLQHF. CDR3 sequence (DNA): TGTGCCAGCAGAGACGGTTATAGCAATCAGCTCCAGCATTTT.

This rearrangement joins TRBV27 to TRBJ2-7; the match to TRBD1 covers 8 bases. The CDR3 is 16 residues long. V trimming: 2 bases; J trimming: 3 bases; junction bases outside the gene matches: 9. Germline V gene lookup returns CDR1 MNHEY and CDR2 SMNVEV (reference sequence). CDR3 amino acids: CASSLDSPGQGYEQYF. The CDR3 nucleotides are TGTGCCAGCAGTTTAGATAGCCCCGGACAGGGCTACGAGCAGTACTTC.

The sample holds many counts of this clonotype. The rearrangement links TRBV6-5 to TRBJ1-4; D uncertain. This CDR3 region has 15 residues. V shed 2 bases and J shed 10 bases, with 17 bases lying between them. Germline CDR1 is MNHEY and CDR2 is SVGAGI. The CDR3 sequence: CASSYAAGEGIKLFF. The CDR3 nucleotides read TGTGCCAGCAGTTACGCCGCCGGAGAGGGAATAAAACTGTTTTTT.

This clonotype was seen repeatedly, ten times or more. The J gene is TRBJ2-6, the V gene TRBV28; a weak D match, TRBD1 (5 bases). CDR1 and CDR2 (germline): MDHEN, SYDVKM. This CDR3 spans 17 amino acids. Trimming left V 5 bases short and J 4 bases short, with 18 bases between. CDR3: CASSRRKGPPGANVLTF. In DNA form, the CDR3 reads TGTGCCAGCAGTCGTCGGAAGGGGCCCCCGGGGGCCAACGTCCTGACTTTC.

The chain uses TRBV28 and TRBJ2-7; D is perhaps TRBD1 (5 bases). The CDR3 runs to 15 residues. V was clipped by 3 bases and J by 5 bases, with 17 bases between them. The germline CDR1 and CDR2 sequences are MDHEN and SYDVKM. CDR3 protein: CASSFFPGLGDEQYF. The CDR3, as DNA: TGTGCCAGCAGTTTTTTTCCAGGCCTAGGGGACGAGCAGTACTTC.

This clonotype was detected ten times or more. CDR3 sequence reads: CASRGGGATETQYF. CDR3 DNA sequence: TGTGCCAGCAGGGGCGGCGGAGCAACGGAGACCCAGTACTTC. This chain joins TRBV28 and TRBJ2-5, with D hard to call. V lost 6 bases and J 5 bases, leaving 16 bases between the germline ends. There are 14 residues in the CDR3. Germline lookup yields CDR1 MDHEN and CDR2 SYDVKM.

About this clonotype itself: A clone one base away is much larger, so this may be a read error. The chain uses TRBV28 and TRBJ2-5; D gene ambiguous. The length of the CDR3 is 16 residues. Germline CDR1 and CDR2: MDHEN and SYDVKM. This CDR3 is CTSSPMLSSSRETQYF. The CDR3 DNA reads TGTACCAGCAGTCCAATGTTGAGCTCTTCTCGGGAGACCCAGTACTTC. Complete variable domain (other parts from reference TRBV28 and TRBJ2-5): DVKVTQSSRYLVKRTGEKVFLECVQDMDHENMFWYRQDPGLGLRLIYFSYDVKMKEKGDIPEGYSVSREKKERFSLILESASTNQTSMYLCTSSPMLSSSRETQYFGPGTRLLVL.

This clonotype was found many times. V gene TRBV20-1 combines with J gene TRBJ1-1, with 7 bases aligning to TRBD1. Germline CDR1 reads DFQATT; CDR2 reads SNEGSKA (reference sequence). The CDR3 has 14 amino acids. V dropped 3 bases and J dropped 0; count of bases not matched to a gene: 4. The CDR3 DNA sequence: TGCAGTGCTAGCGGGGGACAGCTGAACACTGAAGCTTTCTTT. This encodes CSASGGQLNTEAFF.

This clonotype was detected only a few times. The chain is built from TRBV30 and TRBJ2-7, with D possibly called TRBD1 or TRBD2 (6 bases each). The length of the CDR3 is 14 residues. V lost 3 bases and J 0 bases, leaving 12 bases between the germline ends. In germline, CDR1 is GTSNPN, CDR2 SVGIG (reference sequence). The CDR3 nucleotides are TGTGCCTGGAGCGAGGGGGGTAGCTCCTACGAGCAGTACTTC. It encodes CAWSEGGSSYEQYF.

In the case of this clonotype: Because the CDR3 is missing its conserved closing phenylalanine or tryptophan, this is likely a read error. This rearrangement joins TRBV5-1 to TRBJ1-1, with 8 positions matching TRBD1. The germline V gene encodes CDR1 SGHRS and CDR2 YFSETQ. J gave up 1 base and V 4 bases, and 3 bases lay outside the gene matches. This CDR3 region has 14 residues. CDR3 amino acids: CASSDRGRNTEAFL. CDR3 in DNA: TGCGCCAGCAGCGACAGGGGTAGGAACACTGAAGCTTTCCTT.

This clonotype was seen a handful of times. CDR3 amino acids: CAISEQGAAETQYF. CDR3 coding DNA: TGTGCCATCAGTGAACAGGGGGCGGCTGAGACCCAGTACTTC. The chain uses TRBV10-3 and TRBJ2-5, with TRBD1 identical over 9 bases. The germline V gene has CDR1 ENHRY and CDR2 SYGVKD. V shed 3 bases, J shed 5 bases, and the junction held 4 bases outside the gene matches. The CDR3 has 14 amino acids.